These 19 T cell receptor beta chains were sequenced from one sample in a study of identical twins. TCRdb redid the calling of the 5' RACE reads with MiXCR, one entry per CDR3 protein. The sample includes approximately 240,000 distinct CDR3 sequences, over 13% of them seen just once. Material for sequencing was memory (CD45RO+) T cells sorted from blood. The receptors were sampled from a woman younger than 30 in good health.

This clonotype was observed a handful of times. This rearrangement joins TRBV9 to TRBJ2-1, with D perhaps TRBD1 (5 bases). Trimming took off 4 bases at V and 9 bases at J, with 11 bases between the two ends. CDR1 is SGDLS, CDR2 YYNGEE, per germline. The CDR3 spans 12 residues. The CDR3 DNA reads TGTGCCAGCAGCCCCAGGGCCAGTGAGCAGTTCTTC. This sequence encodes CASSPRASEQFF.

V gene TRBV5-1 combines with J gene TRBJ2-5, with TRBD1 matching 8 bases. V shed 4 bases and J 4 bases; nucleotides not matched to a gene: 12. Germline V lookup: CDR1 SGHRS, CDR2 YFSETQ. The CDR3 spans 16 residues. The CDR3 sequence is CASSASTGGIGETQYF. The CDR3 region has the DNA TGCGCCAGCAGCGCAAGCACAGGGGGAATTGGAGAGACCCAGTACTTC.

This clonotype was detected only a few times. The rearrangement links TRBV20-1 to TRBJ1-1; possible D gene TRBD1, 5 bases. Looked up from germline, CDR1 is DFQATT and CDR2 is SNEGSKA (reference sequence). The V end lost 5 bases, the J end lost 3 bases, and 16 bases lay between the germline ends. CDR3 size: 14 residues. The CDR3 DNA sequence: TGCAGTGCTGTACCGACCAGGGATGACACTGAAGCTTTCTTT. Translation gives CSAVPTRDDTEAFF.

This clonotype was seen only a few times. The chain is built from TRBV12-5 and TRBJ1-1; D possibly corresponds to TRBD1 (5 bases). V lost 7 bases and J lost 4, with 16 bases in between. Germline CDR1 LGHNT, CDR2 FRNRAP. This CDR3 contains 14 residues. CDR3 nucleotide sequence: TGTGCTAGTGCCCTTCCAGTCCAGGGCACTGAAGCTTTCTTT. This codes for CASALPVQGTEAFF.

In this sample, this clonotype turned up a few times. The chain is built from TRBV9 and TRBJ2-6; TRBD2 is a possible D gene (7 bases). CDR3 size: 21 residues. Germline CDR1 is SGDLS and CDR2 is YYNGEE. Trimming left V 4 bases short and J 0 bases short, with 26 bases between. This chain's CDR3 is CASSLGRGSLAVSSGANVLTF. CDR3 sequence (DNA): TGTGCCAGCAGCCTTGGGAGGGGGTCATTAGCTGTGAGCTCTGGGGCCAACGTCCTGACTTTC.

The V gene is TRBV6-1, the J gene TRBJ1-2; a weak D match, TRBD1 (5 bases). The CDR3 has 13 residues. Trimming pared 6 bases from V and 8 bases from J, leaving 16 bases between. From germline, CDR1 is MNHNS and CDR2 SASEGT. CDR3 residues: CASSLVGGFGYTF. Here the CDR3 DNA reads TGTGCCAGCAGCCTAGTGGGGGGTTTCGGCTACACCTTC.

In its sample, this clonotype was seen many times. CDR3 sequence reads: CASSYPQMGASYEQYF. CDR3 DNA sequence: TGTGCCAGCAGTTACCCCCAAATGGGGGCGAGCTACGAGCAGTACTTC. The gene calls are TRBV6-2 or TRBV6-3 and TRBJ2-7; D is possibly TRBD1 (6 bases). The CDR3 is 16 amino acids. The germline V and J ends were trimmed by 2 bases and 3 bases, with 17 bases remaining between them. Germline V gene sequence: CDR1 MNHEY, CDR2 SVGEGT.

The chain links TRBV12-3 or TRBV12-4 to TRBJ2-1, with D maybe TRBD2 (6 bases). The CDR3 contains 18 residues. Trimming cost V 3 bases and J 8 bases, with 26 bases left between them. The CDR3 DNA is TGTGCCAGCAGTTTTCCGCCAGCCCTAGGAGGGTCCGGCGATGAGCAGTTCTTC. Translation gives CASSFPPALGGSGDEQFF.

This clonotype was found a few times. The rearrangement links TRBV25-1 to TRBJ2-7; TRBD2 agrees at 12 bases. Germline V CDR1 and CDR2: MGHDK, SYGVNS. With V trimmed by 5 bases and J by 6 bases, 14 bases remained unmatched. CDR3 size: 17 residues. DNA of the CDR3: TGTGCCAGCAGTCCGACTAGCGGGAGTAATCCCCCCCTCGAGCAGTACTTC. Translation gives CASSPTSGSNPPLEQYF.

Only a few counts were recorded for this clonotype. The rearrangement joins TRBV5-5 to TRBJ2-5, with TRBD1 identical over 7 bases. CDR1 is SGHKS, CDR2 YYEKEE, per germline (reference sequence). There are 14 residues in the CDR3. V lost 6 bases, J lost 2 bases, and 7 bases stayed unmatched. The CDR3 DNA reads TGTGCCAGCACCCTTCCGGGACAGCAAGAGACCCAGTACTTC. Encoded protein: CASTLPGQQETQYF.

This clonotype was counted a few times. The genes are TRBV20-1 and TRBJ2-2; 8 nucleotides line up with TRBD2. The CDR3 contains 15 residues. The V gene's germline CDR1 is DFQATT and CDR2 SNEGSKA (reference sequence). J gave up 7 bases and V 3 bases, and 10 bases lay outside the gene matches. For the CDR3, the DNA is TGCAGTGCTAGCACGACCGGGGGGGTCGACGGGGAGCTGTTTTTT. This sequence encodes CSASTTGGVDGELFF.

This clonotype was picked up a small number of times. This chain connects TRBV18 to TRBJ2-7; D could derive from TRBD1 or TRBD2 (5 bases each). Germline assignment: CDR1 KGHSH and CDR2 LQKENI. This CDR3 is built from 14 residues. The V gene lost 3 bases and the J gene lost 9 bases, with 18 bases spanning the gap. CDR3 amino acids: CASSPGNSQGRQYF. The CDR3 DNA sequence: TGTGCCAGCTCACCGGGAAACTCTCAGGGACGGCAGTACTTC.

This clonotype turned up a few times. The genes are TRBV6-5 and TRBJ2-1; TRBD1 is a possible D gene (6 bases). This CDR3 has 15 residues. V was cut by 6 bases and J by 7 bases, with 19 bases left in between. Looked up from germline, CDR1 is MNHEY and CDR2 is SVGAGI. The CDR3 loop reads CASRSSWGQTNEQFF. The DNA for the CDR3 is TGTGCCAGCAGATCCTCCTGGGGACAAACAAATGAGCAGTTCTTC.

The V and J genes are TRBV6-1 and TRBJ1-5; unclear D gene. The CDR3 covers 13 residues. In germline, CDR1 is MNHNS, CDR2 SASEGT. Trimming stripped 5 bases from V and 5 bases from J, with 10 bases between. In DNA form, the CDR3 reads TGTGCCAGCAGTCGGACTGATTATCAGCCCCAGCATTTT. This gives the protein CASSRTDYQPQHF.

This chain uses TRBV5-4 with TRBJ2-2; D remains ambiguous. The germline V and J ends were trimmed by 2 bases and 1 base, with 6 bases remaining between them. Germline CDR1 and CDR2: SGHNT and YYREEE (reference sequence). CDR3 length: 14 amino acids. The CDR3: CASSFDLNTGELFF. The CDR3 coding sequence is TGTGCCAGCAGCTTCGACTTGAACACCGGGGAGCTGTTTTTT.

The rearrangement joins TRBV20-1 to TRBJ1-2, with D uncertain. Trimming pared 0 bases from V and 1 base from J, leaving 12 bases between. The germline CDR1 and CDR2 sequences are DFQATT and SNEGSKA (reference sequence). The CDR3 loop spans 15 amino acids. The CDR3 sequence: CSARDLIGGNYGYTF. The CDR3 region has the DNA TGCAGTGCTAGAGACCTCATCGGTGGTAACTATGGCTACACCTTC.

This clonotype was observed a few times. This chain uses TRBV9 with TRBJ2-5; D not resolved. This CDR3 region has 14 residues. The V end lost 0 bases, the J end lost 4 bases, and 10 bases lay between the germline ends. The V gene's germline CDR1 is SGDLS and CDR2 YYNGEE. CDR3 DNA sequence: TGTGCCAGCAGCGTAGATTTGGTGACAGAGACCCAGTACTTC. The encoded protein is CASSVDLVTETQYF.

The chain links TRBV20-1 to TRBJ1-1, with D perhaps TRBD1 (5 bases). The V gene's germline CDR1 is DFQATT and CDR2 SNEGSKA (reference sequence). The CDR3 runs to 17 residues. Trimming took off 0 bases at V and 0 bases at J, with 17 bases between the two ends. CDR3 sequence: CSARDHKGSGLNTEAFF. As DNA, the CDR3 is TGCAGTGCTAGAGATCACAAGGGGAGCGGGTTGAACACTGAAGCTTTCTTT.

The gene calls are TRBV28 and TRBJ2-1, with D uncertain. The V end lost 8 bases, the J end lost 7 bases, and 15 bases lay between the germline ends. This CDR3 is built from 13 residues. Germline V CDR1 and CDR2: MDHEN, SYDVKM. This CDR3 reads CASGSPGWNEQFF. The CDR3 DNA sequence: TGTGCCAGCGGGTCCCCTGGCTGGAATGAGCAGTTCTTC.